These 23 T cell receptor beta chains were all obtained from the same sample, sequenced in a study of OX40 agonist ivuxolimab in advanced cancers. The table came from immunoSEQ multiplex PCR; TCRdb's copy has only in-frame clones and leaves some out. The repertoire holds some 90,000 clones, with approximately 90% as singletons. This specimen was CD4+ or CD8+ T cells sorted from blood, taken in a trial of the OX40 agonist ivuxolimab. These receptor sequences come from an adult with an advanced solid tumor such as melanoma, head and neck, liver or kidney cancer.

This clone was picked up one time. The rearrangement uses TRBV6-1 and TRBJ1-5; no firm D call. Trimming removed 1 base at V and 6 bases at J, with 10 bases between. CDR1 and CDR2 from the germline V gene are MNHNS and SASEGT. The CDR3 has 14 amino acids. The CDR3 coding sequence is TGTGCCAGCAGTGAAGTACGTGGCGGTCAGCCCCAGCATTTT. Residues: CASSEVRGGQPQHF.

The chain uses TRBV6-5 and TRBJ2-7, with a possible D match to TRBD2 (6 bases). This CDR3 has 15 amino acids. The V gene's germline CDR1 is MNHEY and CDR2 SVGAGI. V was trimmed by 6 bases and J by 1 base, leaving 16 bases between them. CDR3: CASSRRALSSYEQYF. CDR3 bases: TGTGCCAGCAGCCGGAGGGCCTTAAGTTCCTACGAGCAGTACTTC.

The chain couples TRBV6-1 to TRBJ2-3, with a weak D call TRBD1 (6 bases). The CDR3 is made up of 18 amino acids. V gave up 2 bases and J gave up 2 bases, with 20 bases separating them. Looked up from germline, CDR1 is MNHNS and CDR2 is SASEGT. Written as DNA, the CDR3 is TGTGCCAGCAGTGAAACGGGGCTTATAGGGGGTAACACAGATACGCAGTATTTT. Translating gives CASSETGLIGGNTDTQYF.

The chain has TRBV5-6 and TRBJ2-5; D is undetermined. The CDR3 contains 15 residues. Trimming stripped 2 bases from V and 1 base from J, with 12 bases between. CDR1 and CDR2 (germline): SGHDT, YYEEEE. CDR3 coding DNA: TGTGCCAGCAGCTTAACCCAGGTCCCCCAAGAGACCCAGTACTTC. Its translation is CASSLTQVPQETQYF.

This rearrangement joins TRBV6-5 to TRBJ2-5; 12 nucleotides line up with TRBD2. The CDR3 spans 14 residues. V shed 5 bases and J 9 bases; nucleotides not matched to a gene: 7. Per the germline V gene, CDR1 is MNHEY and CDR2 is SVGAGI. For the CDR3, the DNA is TGTGCCAGCAGTGATACTAGCGGGGGGTGGTCCCAGTACTTC. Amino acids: CASSDTSGGWSQYF.

CDR3 loop: CASTLTGATDTQYF. CDR3 in DNA: TGTGCCAGCACACTGACAGGGGCCACAGATACGCAGTATTTT. The chain carries TRBV6-1 and TRBJ2-3, with 8 bases matching TRBD1. The germline V gene has CDR1 MNHNS and CDR2 SASEGT. The V gene end was trimmed by 7 bases and the J gene end by 2 bases; junction bases not matched to a gene: 5. CDR3 length equals 14 residues.

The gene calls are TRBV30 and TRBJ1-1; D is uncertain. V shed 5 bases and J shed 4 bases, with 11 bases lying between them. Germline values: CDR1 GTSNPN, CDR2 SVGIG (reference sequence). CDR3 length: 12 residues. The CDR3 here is CAWDRESTEAFF. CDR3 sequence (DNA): TGTGCCTGGGACCGGGAGTCCACTGAAGCTTTCTTT.

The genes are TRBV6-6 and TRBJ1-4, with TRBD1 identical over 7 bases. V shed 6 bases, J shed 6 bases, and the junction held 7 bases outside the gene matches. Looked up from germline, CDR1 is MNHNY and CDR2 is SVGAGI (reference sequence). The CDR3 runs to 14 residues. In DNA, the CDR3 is TGTGCCAGCAGCCCACAGGGGAGTTATGAAAAACTGTTTTTT. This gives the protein CASSPQGSYEKLFF.

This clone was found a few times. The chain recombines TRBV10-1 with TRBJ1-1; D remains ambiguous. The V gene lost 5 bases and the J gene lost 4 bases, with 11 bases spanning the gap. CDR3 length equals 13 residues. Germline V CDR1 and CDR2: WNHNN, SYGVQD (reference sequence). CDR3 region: CASSPGGRTEAFF. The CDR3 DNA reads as TGCGCCAGCAGTCCAGGTGGACGCACTGAAGCTTTCTTT.

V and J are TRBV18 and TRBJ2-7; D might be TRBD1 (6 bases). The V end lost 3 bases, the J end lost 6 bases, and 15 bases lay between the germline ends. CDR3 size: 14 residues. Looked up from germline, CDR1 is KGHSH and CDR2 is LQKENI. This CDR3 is CASSPLEGTTEQYF. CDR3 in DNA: TGTGCCAGCTCACCCCTCGAAGGGACAACCGAGCAGTACTTC.

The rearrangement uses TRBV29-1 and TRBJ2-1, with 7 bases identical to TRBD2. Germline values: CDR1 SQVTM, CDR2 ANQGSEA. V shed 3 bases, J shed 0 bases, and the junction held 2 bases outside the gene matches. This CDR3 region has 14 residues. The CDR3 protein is CSVDAGVSYNEQFF. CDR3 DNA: TGCAGCGTTGACGCGGGAGTCTCCTACAATGAGCAGTTCTTC.

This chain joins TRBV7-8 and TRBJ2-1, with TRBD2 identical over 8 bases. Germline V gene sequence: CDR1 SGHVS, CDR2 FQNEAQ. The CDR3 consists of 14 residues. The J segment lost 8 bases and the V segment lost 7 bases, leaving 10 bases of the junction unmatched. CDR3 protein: CASTGTRIWYEQFF. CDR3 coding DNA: TGTGCCAGCACGGGGACTAGGATCTGGTATGAGCAGTTCTTC.

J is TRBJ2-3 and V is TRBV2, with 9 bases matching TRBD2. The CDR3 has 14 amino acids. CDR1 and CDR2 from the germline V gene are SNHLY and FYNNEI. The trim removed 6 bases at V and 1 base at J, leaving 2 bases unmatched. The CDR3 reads CASRIAGGTDTQYF. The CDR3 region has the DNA TGTGCCAGCAGAATAGCGGGAGGCACAGATACGCAGTATTTT.

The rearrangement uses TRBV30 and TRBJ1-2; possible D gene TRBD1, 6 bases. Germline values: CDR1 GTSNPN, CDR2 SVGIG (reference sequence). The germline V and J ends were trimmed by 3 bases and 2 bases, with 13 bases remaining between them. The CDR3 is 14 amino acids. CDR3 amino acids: CAWRRSGANYGYTF. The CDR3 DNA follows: TGTGCCTGGAGGAGGTCAGGGGCCAACTATGGCTACACCTTC.

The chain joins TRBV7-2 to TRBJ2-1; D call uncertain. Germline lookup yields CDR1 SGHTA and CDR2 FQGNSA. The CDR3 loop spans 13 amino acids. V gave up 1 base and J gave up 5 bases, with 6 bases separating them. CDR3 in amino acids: CASSLVVHNEQFF. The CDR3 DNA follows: TGTGCCAGCAGCTTAGTCGTTCACAATGAGCAGTTCTTC.

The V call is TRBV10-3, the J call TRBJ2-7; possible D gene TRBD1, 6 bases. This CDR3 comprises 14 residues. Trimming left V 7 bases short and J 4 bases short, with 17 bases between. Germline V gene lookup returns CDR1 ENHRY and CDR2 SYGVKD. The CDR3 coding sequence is TGTGCCATCACGTCACAGGGTTCAGAATACGAGCAGTACTTC. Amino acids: CAITSQGSEYEQYF.

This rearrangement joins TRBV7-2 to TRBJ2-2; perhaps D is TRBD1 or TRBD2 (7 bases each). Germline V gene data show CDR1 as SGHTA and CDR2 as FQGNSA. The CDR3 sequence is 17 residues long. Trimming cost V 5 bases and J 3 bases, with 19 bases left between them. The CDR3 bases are TGTGCCAGCAGCACCCAAGGGAGGGGGCGAGACACCGGGGAGCTGTTTTTT. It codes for CASSTQGRGRDTGELFF.

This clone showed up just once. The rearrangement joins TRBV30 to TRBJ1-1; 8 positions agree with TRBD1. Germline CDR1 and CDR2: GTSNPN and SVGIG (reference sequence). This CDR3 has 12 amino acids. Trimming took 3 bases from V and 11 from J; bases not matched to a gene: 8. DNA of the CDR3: TGTGCCTGGAGCCCCCCGACAGGGGTGGCTTTCTTT. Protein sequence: CAWSPPTGVAFF.

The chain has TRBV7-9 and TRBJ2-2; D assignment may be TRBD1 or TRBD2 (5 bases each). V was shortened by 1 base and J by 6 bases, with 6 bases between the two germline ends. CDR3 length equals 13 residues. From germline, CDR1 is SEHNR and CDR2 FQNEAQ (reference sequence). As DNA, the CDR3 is TGTGCCAGCAGCTTAGTGGGGGCCGGGGAGCTGTTTTTT. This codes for CASSLVGAGELFF.

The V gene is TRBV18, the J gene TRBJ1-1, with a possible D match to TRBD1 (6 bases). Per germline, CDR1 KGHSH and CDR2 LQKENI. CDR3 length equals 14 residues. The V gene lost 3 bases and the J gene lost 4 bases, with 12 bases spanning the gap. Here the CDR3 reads CASSPTTGSTEAFF. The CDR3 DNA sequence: TGTGCCAGCTCACCGACGACAGGAAGCACTGAAGCTTTCTTT.

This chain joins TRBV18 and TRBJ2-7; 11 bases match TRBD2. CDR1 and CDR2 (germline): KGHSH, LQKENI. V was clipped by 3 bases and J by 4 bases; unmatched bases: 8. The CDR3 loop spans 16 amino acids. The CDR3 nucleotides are TGTGCCAGCTCACCTGGACTAGCGGGCGTTTCATACGAGCAGTACTTC. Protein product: CASSPGLAGVSYEQYF.

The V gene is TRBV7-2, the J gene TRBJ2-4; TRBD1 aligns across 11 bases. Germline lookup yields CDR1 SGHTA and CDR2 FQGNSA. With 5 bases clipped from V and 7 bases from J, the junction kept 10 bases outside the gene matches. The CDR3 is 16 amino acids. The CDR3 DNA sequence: TGTGCCAGCAGCGTCCGCCTGGGACAGGGGGAGAACATTCAGTACTTC. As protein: CASSVRLGQGENIQYF.

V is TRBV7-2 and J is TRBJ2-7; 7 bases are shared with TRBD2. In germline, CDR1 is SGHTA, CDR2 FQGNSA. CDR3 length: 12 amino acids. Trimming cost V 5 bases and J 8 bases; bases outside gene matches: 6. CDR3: CASSPRLAKQYF. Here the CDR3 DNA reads TGTGCCAGCAGCCCGCGACTAGCTAAGCAGTACTTC.